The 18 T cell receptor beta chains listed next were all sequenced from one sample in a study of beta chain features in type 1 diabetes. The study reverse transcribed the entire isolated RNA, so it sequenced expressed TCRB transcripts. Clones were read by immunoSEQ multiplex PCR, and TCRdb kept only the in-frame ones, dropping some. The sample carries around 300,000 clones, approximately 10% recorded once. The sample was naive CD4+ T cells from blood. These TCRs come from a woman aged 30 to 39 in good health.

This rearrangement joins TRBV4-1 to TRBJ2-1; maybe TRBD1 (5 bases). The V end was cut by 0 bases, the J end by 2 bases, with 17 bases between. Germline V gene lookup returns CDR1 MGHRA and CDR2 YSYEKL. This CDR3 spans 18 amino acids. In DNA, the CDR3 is TGCGCCAGCAGCCAAGATCAGGGATCAGGGCCTACCTACAATGAGCAGTTCTTC. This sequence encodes CASSQDQGSGPTYNEQFF.

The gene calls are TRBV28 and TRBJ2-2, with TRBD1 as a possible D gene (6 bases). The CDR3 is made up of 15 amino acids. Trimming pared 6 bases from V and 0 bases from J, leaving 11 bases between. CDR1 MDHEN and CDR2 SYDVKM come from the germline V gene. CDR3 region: CASSTGQTNTGELFF. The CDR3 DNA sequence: TGTGCCAGCAGCACAGGACAGACGAACACCGGGGAGCTGTTTTTT.

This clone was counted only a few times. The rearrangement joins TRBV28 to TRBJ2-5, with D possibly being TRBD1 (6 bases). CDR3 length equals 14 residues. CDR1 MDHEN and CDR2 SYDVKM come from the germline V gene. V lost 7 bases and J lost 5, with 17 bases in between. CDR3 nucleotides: TGTGCCAGCAATCCGCAGGGGATAATTGAGACCCAGTACTTC. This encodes CASNPQGIIETQYF.

CDR3 region: CASSKRQGGETQYF. The CDR3 coding sequence is TGTGCCAGCAGCAAACGACAGGGAGGAGAGACCCAGTACTTC. V usage is TRBV11-3 and J usage is TRBJ2-5, with D maybe TRBD1 (7 bases). The CDR3 extends over 14 amino acids. V was pared by 5 bases and J by 4 bases, with 14 bases between. Germline lookup yields CDR1 SGHNT and CDR2 YENEEA. Full variable domain (rest looked up from reference TRBV11-3 and TRBJ2-5): EAGVVQSPRYKIIEKKQPVAFWCNPISGHNTLYWYLQNLGQGPELLIRYENEEAVDDSQLPKDRFSAERLKGVDSTLKIQPAELGDSAVYLCASSKRQGGETQYFGPGTRLLVL.

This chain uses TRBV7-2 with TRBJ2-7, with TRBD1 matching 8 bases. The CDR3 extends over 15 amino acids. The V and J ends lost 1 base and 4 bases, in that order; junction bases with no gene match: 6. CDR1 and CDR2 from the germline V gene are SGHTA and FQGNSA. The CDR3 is CASSLGTGSVYEQYF. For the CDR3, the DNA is TGTGCCAGCAGCTTAGGGACAGGGAGCGTGTACGAGCAGTACTTC.

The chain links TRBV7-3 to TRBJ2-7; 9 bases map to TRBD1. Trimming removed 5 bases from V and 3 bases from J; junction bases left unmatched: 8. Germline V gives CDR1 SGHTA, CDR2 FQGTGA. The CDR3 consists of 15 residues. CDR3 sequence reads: CASSTEQGAGYEQYF. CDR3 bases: TGTGCCAGCAGCACCGAACAGGGGGCCGGCTACGAGCAGTACTTC.

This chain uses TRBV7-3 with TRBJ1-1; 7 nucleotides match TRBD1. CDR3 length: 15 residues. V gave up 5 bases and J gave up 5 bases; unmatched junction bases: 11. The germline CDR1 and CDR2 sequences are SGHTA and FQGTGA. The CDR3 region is CASSLQSTGNTEAFF. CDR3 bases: TGTGCCAGCAGCCTACAATCGACAGGGAATACTGAAGCTTTCTTT.

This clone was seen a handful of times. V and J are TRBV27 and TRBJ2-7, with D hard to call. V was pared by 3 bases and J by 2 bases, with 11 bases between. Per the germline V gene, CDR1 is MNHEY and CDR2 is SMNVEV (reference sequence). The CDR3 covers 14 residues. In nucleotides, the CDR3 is TGTGCCAGCAGTTTCCACAGCCCGACCTACGAGCAGTACTTC. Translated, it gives CASSFHSPTYEQYF.

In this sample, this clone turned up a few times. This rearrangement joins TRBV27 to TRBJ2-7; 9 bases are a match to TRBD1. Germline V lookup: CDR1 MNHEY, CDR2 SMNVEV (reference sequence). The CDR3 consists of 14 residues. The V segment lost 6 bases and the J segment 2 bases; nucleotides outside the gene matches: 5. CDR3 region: CASRGTGNTYEQYF. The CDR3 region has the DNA TGTGCCAGCAGGGGGACAGGGAATACCTACGAGCAGTACTTC.

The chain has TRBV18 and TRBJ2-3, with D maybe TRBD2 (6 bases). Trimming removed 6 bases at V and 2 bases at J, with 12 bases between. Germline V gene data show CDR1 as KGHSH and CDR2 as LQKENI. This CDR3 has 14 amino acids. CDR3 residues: CASSPRRDTDTQYF. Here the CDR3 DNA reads TGTGCCAGCTCCCCGAGGAGGGACACAGATACGCAGTATTTT.

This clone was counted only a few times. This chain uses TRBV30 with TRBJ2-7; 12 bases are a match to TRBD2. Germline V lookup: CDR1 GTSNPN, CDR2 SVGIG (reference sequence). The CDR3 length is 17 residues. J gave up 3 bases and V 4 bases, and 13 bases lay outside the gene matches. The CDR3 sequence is CAWNGGRTSGVGYEQYF. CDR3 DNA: TGTGCCTGGAACGGCGGACGGACTAGCGGGGTGGGCTACGAGCAGTACTTC. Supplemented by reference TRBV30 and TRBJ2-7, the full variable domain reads SQTIHQWPATLVQPVGSPLSLECTVEGTSNPNLYWYRQAAGRGLQLLFYSVGIGQISSEVPQNLSASRPQDRQFILSSKKLLLSDSGFYLCAWNGGRTSGVGYEQYFGPGTRLTVT.

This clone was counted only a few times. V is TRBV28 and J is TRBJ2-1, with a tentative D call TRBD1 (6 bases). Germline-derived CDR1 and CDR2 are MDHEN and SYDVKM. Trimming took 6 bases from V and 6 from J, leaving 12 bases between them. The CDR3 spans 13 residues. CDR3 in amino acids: CASSGTKGNEQFF. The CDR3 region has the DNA TGTGCCAGCAGCGGGACAAAGGGCAATGAGCAGTTCTTC.

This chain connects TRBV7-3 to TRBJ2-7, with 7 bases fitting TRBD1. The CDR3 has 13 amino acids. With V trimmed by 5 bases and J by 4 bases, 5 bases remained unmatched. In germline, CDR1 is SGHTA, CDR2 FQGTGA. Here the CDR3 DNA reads TGTGCCAGCAGCCAACAACAGGGGTACGAGCAGTACTTC. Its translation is CASSQQQGYEQYF.

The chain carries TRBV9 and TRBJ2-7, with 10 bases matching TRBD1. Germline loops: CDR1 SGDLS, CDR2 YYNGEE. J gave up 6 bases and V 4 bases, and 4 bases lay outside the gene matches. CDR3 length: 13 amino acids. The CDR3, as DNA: TGTGCCAGCAGCCCGGGACAGGGGCGCGAGCAGTACTTC. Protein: CASSPGQGREQYF.

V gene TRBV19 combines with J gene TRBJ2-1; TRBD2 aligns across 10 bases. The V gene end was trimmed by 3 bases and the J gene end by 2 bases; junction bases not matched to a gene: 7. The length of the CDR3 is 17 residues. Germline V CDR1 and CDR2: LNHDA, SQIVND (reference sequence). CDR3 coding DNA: TGTGCCAGTAGTATGGCCGGGACTAGCGAGACCTACAATGAGCAGTTCTTC. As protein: CASSMAGTSETYNEQFF.

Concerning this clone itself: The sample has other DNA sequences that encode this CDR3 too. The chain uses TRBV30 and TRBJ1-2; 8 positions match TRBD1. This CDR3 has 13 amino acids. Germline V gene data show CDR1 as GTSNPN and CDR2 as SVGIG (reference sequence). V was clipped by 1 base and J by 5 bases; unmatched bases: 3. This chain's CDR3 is CAWSAQGAYGYTF. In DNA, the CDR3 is TGTGCCTGGAGTGCCCAGGGGGCGTATGGCTACACCTTC.

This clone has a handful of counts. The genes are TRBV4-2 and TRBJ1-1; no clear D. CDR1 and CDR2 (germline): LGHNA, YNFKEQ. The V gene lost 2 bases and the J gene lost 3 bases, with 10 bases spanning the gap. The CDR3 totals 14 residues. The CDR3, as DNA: TGTGCCAGCAGCCAACACCTCCGGGACACTGAAGCTTTCTTT. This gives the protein CASSQHLRDTEAFF.

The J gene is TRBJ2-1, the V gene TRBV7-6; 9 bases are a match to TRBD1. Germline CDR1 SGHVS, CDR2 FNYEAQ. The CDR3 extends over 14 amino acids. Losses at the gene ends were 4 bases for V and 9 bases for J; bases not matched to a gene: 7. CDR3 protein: CASSSRDREGEQFF. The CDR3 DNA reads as TGTGCCAGCAGCTCCCGGGACAGGGAGGGTGAGCAGTTCTTC.